The sequence of this TCR beta chain was determined in a study of OX40 agonist ivuxolimab in advanced cancers. The wider study: A diagnosis of hepatocellular carcinoma, melanoma, renal cell or head and neck cancer was present in dose-escalation patients.

The study, taken as a whole, reports: Partly responding patients at 0.1-3.0 mg/kg showed some of the smallest clonal expansion. There were, on average, more expanded clones in CD8+ T cells than in CD4+.

Germline-derived CDR1 and CDR2 are ENHRY and SYGVKD. Trimming stripped 3 bases from V and 9 bases from J, with 14 bases between. This CDR3 has 13 amino acids. As regards this clone: No antigen is known for it.

Some clones are missing from TCRdb's copy, which holds only in-frame ones; the method was immunoSEQ multiplex PCR. Of under 40,000 clones listed, about four fifths were seen once; the top ten hold about 13%. The rearrangement joins TRBV10-3 to TRBJ1-2; D perhaps matches TRBD1 (6 bases). The sequence was obtained from an adult with an advanced solid tumor such as melanoma, head and neck, liver or kidney cancer. The sample consisted of CD4+ or CD8+ T cells sorted from blood, taken in a trial of the OX40 agonist ivuxolimab. The CDR3 region is CAISEGQGNRYTF. The CDR3 DNA sequence: TGTGCCATCAGTGAAGGGCAGGGGAATCGCTACACCTTC.